This entry concerns a single T cell receptor (beta chain). Authors' processing steps: Nucleated cell number was recorded as an estimate derived from reference gene primer amplification. Using immunoSEQ multiplex PCR, the repertoire was profiled, and TCRdb retains in-frame clones only, with some absent. V and J calls and clone size follow that table, whereas D and trimming were derived from the DNA. Of fewer than 200,000 clones listed, approximately 80% are singletons. V lost 5 bases and J lost 5; bases outside the gene matches: 6. Germline V gives CDR1 SEHNR, CDR2 FQNEAQ (reference sequence). There are 15 residues in the CDR3. Seattle participants joined during active infection and were tracked over time. The sample belongs to a study of blood T cell repertoires in COVID-19. In the study overall: Sources were T cells, B-cell-depleted T cells, or PBMCs; the material itself was cDNA or gDNA.

This receptor was identified in a woman in her forties with COVID-19, enrolled during active disease. The chain joins TRBV7-9 to TRBJ2-3; 11 nucleotides match TRBD2. The specimen was peripheral blood. CDR3 sequence: CASSPILAGEDTQYF. The CDR3 DNA follows: TGTGCCAGCAGCCCCATACTAGCGGGGGAAGATACGCAGTATTTT.